The 29 T cell receptor beta chains in this list originate from one sample, sequenced in a study of CD4 T cells in relation to SARS-CoV-2 and coronaviruses. Before the COVID-19 pandemic, during about 2011-2019, CD4+ T cells were taken from unexposed donors. Isolation of CD4+ T cells took place after less than 13 days in culture. These receptors have no identified antigens. Measured with immunoSEQ multiplex PCR; TCRdb has only the in-frame clones, and not every one. The table has 15,000 to 20,000 clones, 78% seen once; the top ten hold 15% to 19%. The source material was CD4+ T cells from PBMCs, cultured in vitro. The receptors come from a human donor in good health.

The chain uses TRBV7-8 and TRBJ2-7, with D tentatively TRBD1 (6 bases). Trimming removed 4 bases from V and 5 bases from J, with 9 bases in between. In germline, CDR1 is SGHVS, CDR2 FQNEAQ. CDR3 size: 12 residues. The chain's CDR3 is CASSWTEDEQYF. As DNA, the CDR3 is TGTGCCAGCAGCTGGACAGAGGACGAGCAGTACTTC.

The chain carries TRBV4-2 and TRBJ2-7; 9 nucleotides match TRBD2. Losses at the gene ends were 0 bases for V and 1 base for J; bases not matched to a gene: 4. CDR1 is LGHNA, CDR2 YNFKEQ, per germline. The CDR3 sequence is 16 residues long. CDR3 sequence: CASSQDRSGRSYEQYF. The CDR3 DNA follows: TGTGCCAGCAGCCAAGATCGGAGCGGGAGGTCCTACGAGCAGTACTTC.

This clone was detected a few times. The rearrangement joins TRBV28 to TRBJ1-5, with TRBD1 identical over 7 bases. The CDR3 contains 15 residues. The germline V gene has CDR1 MDHEN and CDR2 SYDVKM. Germline trimming cut 2 bases from V and 7 bases from J; bases unmatched to any gene: 8. In nucleotides, the CDR3 is TGTGCCAGCAGTTTAGGGTCAGGGGGAAAGCAGCCCCAGCATTTT. Translated: CASSLGSGGKQPQHF.

The genes are TRBV5-1 and TRBJ1-2; D is unresolved. V was shortened by 2 bases and J by 3 bases, with 11 bases between the two germline ends. Germline-derived CDR1 and CDR2 are SGHRS and YFSETQ. CDR3 length: 14 residues. The CDR3 sequence: CASSFSSSYYGYTF. Written as DNA, the CDR3 is TGCGCCAGCAGCTTCTCGTCGAGCTACTATGGCTACACCTTC.

This chain connects TRBV24-1 to TRBJ1-2, with TRBD1 matching over 7 bases. With V trimmed by 5 bases and J by 0 bases, 5 bases remained unmatched. The CDR3 totals 15 residues. CDR1 KGHDR and CDR2 SFDVKD come from the germline V gene. CDR3: CATSGGQAANYGYTF. The CDR3, as DNA: TGTGCCACCAGTGGCGGACAGGCAGCTAACTATGGCTACACCTTC.

V usage is TRBV6-5 and J usage is TRBJ2-1; TRBD2 aligns across 12 bases. The CDR3 is 15 amino acids. Germline CDR1 reads MNHEY; CDR2 reads SVGAGI. The trim removed 2 bases at V and 6 bases at J, leaving 2 bases unmatched. CDR3 nucleotide sequence: TGTGCCAGCAGTTACACTAGCGGGAGGACCAATGAGCAGTTCTTC. This translates into CASSYTSGRTNEQFF.

V is TRBV11-2 and J is TRBJ2-6, with D hard to call. Germline V CDR1 and CDR2: SGHAT, FQNNGV. CDR3 size: 16 residues. Trimming shortened V by 0 bases and J by 0 bases, and 6 bases separated the two germline ends. The CDR3 sequence is CASSLDWVSGANVLTF. In nucleotides, the CDR3 is TGTGCCAGCAGCTTAGATTGGGTCTCTGGGGCCAACGTCCTGACTTTC.

The CDR3 protein is CAITNSVGYTF. CDR3 nucleotides: TGTGCCATCACCAACTCAGTTGGCTACACCTTC. V usage is TRBV10-3 and J usage is TRBJ1-2; D remains unclear. The CDR3 runs 11 residues. The V and J ends lost 7 bases and 7 bases respectively, with 10 bases between them. Germline CDR1 ENHRY, CDR2 SYGVKD.

CDR3 bases: TGTGCCAGTAGTATGCCGGGGGGCGACTACGAGCAGTACTTC. Its translation: CASSMPGGDYEQYF. The rearrangement links TRBV19 to TRBJ2-7; D possibly corresponds to TRBD2 (7 bases). CDR1 is LNHDA, CDR2 SQIVND, per germline (reference sequence). Deletions cut 3 bases from V and 3 bases from J, with 12 bases between. CDR3 length: 14 amino acids.

The genes are TRBV24-1 and TRBJ2-7, with TRBD2 matching 8 bases. V lost 2 bases, J lost 3 bases, and 5 bases stayed unmatched. Looked up from germline, CDR1 is KGHDR and CDR2 is SFDVKD. This CDR3 spans 15 amino acids. The CDR3 loop is CATSDSTSGNYEQYF. For the CDR3, the DNA is TGTGCCACCAGTGATTCCACTAGCGGTAACTACGAGCAGTACTTC.

This clone appeared a single time. The V gene is TRBV4-2, the J gene TRBJ2-2; 9 nucleotides match TRBD2. Germline V CDR1 and CDR2: LGHNA, YNFKEQ. V was clipped by 4 bases and J by 5 bases; unmatched bases: 5. The CDR3 consists of 15 residues. The CDR3 DNA reads TGTGCCAGCAGCCTTAGCGGGAGTTTTACCGGGGAGCTGTTTTTT. It yields the protein CASSLSGSFTGELFF.

This clone was seen more than once but under ten times. The V gene is TRBV28, the J gene TRBJ2-2; the match to TRBD2 covers 12 bases. Per germline, CDR1 MDHEN and CDR2 SYDVKM. V was clipped by 5 bases and J by 1 base; unmatched bases: 2. The CDR3 contains 16 residues. The CDR3 reads CASSMTSGGNTGELFF. CDR3 in DNA: TGTGCCAGCAGTATGACTAGCGGGGGGAACACCGGGGAGCTGTTTTTT.

This rearrangement joins TRBV11-3 to TRBJ2-3; the match to TRBD1 covers 10 bases. The V gene end was trimmed by 4 bases and the J gene end by 1 base; junction bases not matched to a gene: 5. The CDR3 has 16 residues. Germline V gene data show CDR1 as SGHNT and CDR2 as YENEEA. The chain's CDR3 is CASSSIGTGGTDTQYF. The CDR3 DNA reads as TGTGCCAGCAGCTCTATAGGGACAGGGGGCACAGATACGCAGTATTTT.

This sequence joins TRBV19 and TRBJ1-3, with no clear D. CDR1 is LNHDA and CDR2 is SQIVND in the germline V gene (reference sequence). V lost 5 bases, J lost 2 bases, and 13 bases lay in between. This CDR3 has 15 amino acids. CDR3 region: CASSLAPRTGNTIYF. The CDR3 coding sequence is TGTGCCAGTAGTCTCGCCCCGAGGACTGGAAACACCATATATTTT.

This clone was counted once. V is TRBV7-2 and J is TRBJ2-5; D is possibly TRBD2 (5 bases). V shed 5 bases and J shed 5 bases, with 12 bases lying between them. From germline, CDR1 is SGHTA and CDR2 FQGNSA. This CDR3 region has 13 residues. CDR3 residues: CASSPNRGETQYF. The CDR3 nucleotides read TGTGCCAGCAGCCCGAACCGAGGGGAGACCCAGTACTTC.

This chain connects TRBV6-5 to TRBJ2-7; 12 bases agree with TRBD2. Germline-derived CDR1 and CDR2 are MNHEY and SVGAGI. V gave up 4 bases and J gave up 2 bases; unmatched junction bases: 6. This CDR3 region has 16 residues. The CDR3 DNA reads TGTGCCAGCAGTTCGACTAGCGGGAGTATAGCCTACGAGCAGTACTTC. It codes for CASSSTSGSIAYEQYF.

The rearrangement joins TRBV27 to TRBJ1-1; no firm D call. The V gene's germline CDR1 is MNHEY and CDR2 SMNVEV (reference sequence). V shed 3 bases and J shed 0 bases, with 8 bases lying between them. The CDR3 consists of 14 residues. DNA of the CDR3: TGTGCCAGCAGTTTCCGAGGAATGAACACTGAAGCTTTCTTT. Residues: CASSFRGMNTEAFF.

V is TRBV5-1 and J is TRBJ2-5, with a weak D call TRBD2 (6 bases). Looked up from germline, CDR1 is SGHRS and CDR2 is YFSETQ. Trimming removed 0 bases from V and 0 bases from J, with 9 bases in between. The CDR3 loop spans 15 amino acids. CDR3 in DNA: TGCGCCAGCAGCTTGGCAATAGCGGACCAAGAGACCCAGTACTTC. As protein: CASSLAIADQETQYF.

DNA for the CDR3: TGTGCCAGCAGCGTAAGTCGTGGGAGCTCCTATAATTCACCCCTCCACTTT. Translation gives CASSVSRGSSYNSPLHF. The genes are TRBV9 and TRBJ1-6, with D uncertain. V lost 1 base, J lost 0 bases, and 11 bases lay in between. Germline lookup yields CDR1 SGDLS and CDR2 YYNGEE. CDR3 size: 17 residues.

The V call is TRBV5-1, the J call TRBJ1-2; 11 bases are a match to TRBD1. V gave up 4 bases and J gave up 6 bases; unmatched junction bases: 8. The CDR3 is 15 residues long. The germline V gene encodes CDR1 SGHRS and CDR2 YFSETQ. This CDR3 is CASSKDRGQEDGYTF. In DNA form, the CDR3 reads TGCGCCAGCAGCAAGGACAGGGGGCAGGAGGATGGCTACACCTTC.

DNA for the CDR3: TGTGCCAGCAGCTTCCCCTGGACAGGGGTGGCCGGGGAGCTGTTTTTT. Its protein is CASSFPWTGVAGELFF. The chain uses TRBV7-8 and TRBJ2-2; 9 nucleotides line up with TRBD1. In germline, CDR1 is SGHVS, CDR2 FQNEAQ. V lost 3 bases to trimming and J lost 6 bases; unmatched junction nucleotides: 8. The CDR3 is 16 residues long.

The chain recombines TRBV28 with TRBJ1-2; D not certain. Trimming left V 4 bases short and J 8 bases short, with 11 bases between. The CDR3 runs 12 residues. Germline CDR1 reads MDHEN; CDR2 reads SYDVKM. The CDR3 here is CASSSSSEGYTF. The CDR3 nucleotides are TGTGCCAGCAGTTCCTCTAGCGAGGGCTACACCTTC.

This clone was counted a few times. V gene TRBV7-9 combines with J gene TRBJ1-3; possibly TRBD1 for D (6 bases). The CDR3 loop spans 12 amino acids. V dropped 7 bases and J dropped 6 bases, with 10 bases sitting between them. Germline CDR1 and CDR2: SEHNR and FQNEAQ (reference sequence). The CDR3 coding sequence is TGTGCCAGCATCGACAGGCAAAACACCATATATTTT. Translation: CASIDRQNTIYF.

This chain uses TRBV28 with TRBJ2-2, with 7 bases fitting TRBD2. This CDR3 has 15 amino acids. Losses at the gene ends were 8 bases for V and 1 base for J; bases not matched to a gene: 7. Germline V CDR1 and CDR2: MDHEN, SYDVKM. The CDR3 protein is CASFSGTKNTGELFF. The DNA for the CDR3 is TGTGCCAGCTTCTCCGGGACTAAGAACACCGGGGAGCTGTTTTTT.

The chain uses TRBV4-1 and TRBJ2-7; 7 bases agree with TRBD1. The CDR3 runs to 15 residues. The germline V gene has CDR1 MGHRA and CDR2 YSYEKL. V was pared by 0 bases and J by 2 bases, with 4 bases of the junction left unmatched. The CDR3 region is CASSQEGQGAYEQYF. Here the CDR3 DNA reads TGCGCCAGCAGCCAAGAGGGCCAGGGGGCCTACGAGCAGTACTTC.

The rearrangement uses TRBV5-1 and TRBJ2-1, with D perhaps matching TRBD2 (5 bases). Trimming left V 4 bases short and J 8 bases short, with 25 bases between. CDR1 is SGHRS, CDR2 YFSETQ, per germline. The CDR3 runs 17 residues. This CDR3 is CASSTGAYTDLVYEQFF. In DNA, the CDR3 is TGCGCCAGCAGCACCGGAGCCTATACGGACTTGGTCTATGAGCAGTTCTTC.

This rearrangement joins TRBV6-5 to TRBJ1-1, with 7 nucleotides matching TRBD1. Germline V gene data show CDR1 as MNHEY and CDR2 as SVGAGI. CDR3 size: 14 residues. Losses at the gene ends were 6 bases for V and 4 bases for J; bases not matched to a gene: 8. CDR3 nucleotide sequence: TGTGCCAGCAGACCAAGACAGGGAGGCACTGAAGCTTTCTTT. It codes for CASRPRQGGTEAFF.

The chain couples TRBV5-1 to TRBJ2-6; D unresolved. CDR1 SGHRS and CDR2 YFSETQ come from the germline V gene. This CDR3 has 15 amino acids. The V gene lost 2 bases and the J gene lost 1 base, with 7 bases spanning the gap. The CDR3 DNA reads TGCGCCAGCAGCTTAGGCTATTCTGGGGCCAACGTCCTGACTTTC. Amino acids: CASSLGYSGANVLTF.

The V call is TRBV4-1, the J call TRBJ1-6, with 7 bases identical to TRBD1. The CDR3 contains 15 residues. Germline trimming cut 0 bases from V and 8 bases from J; bases unmatched to any gene: 4. Germline V gene data show CDR1 as MGHRA and CDR2 as YSYEKL. The CDR3 region has the DNA TGCGCCAGCAGCCAAGAATTCACAGGGGATTCACCCCTCCACTTT. Amino acids: CASSQEFTGDSPLHF.